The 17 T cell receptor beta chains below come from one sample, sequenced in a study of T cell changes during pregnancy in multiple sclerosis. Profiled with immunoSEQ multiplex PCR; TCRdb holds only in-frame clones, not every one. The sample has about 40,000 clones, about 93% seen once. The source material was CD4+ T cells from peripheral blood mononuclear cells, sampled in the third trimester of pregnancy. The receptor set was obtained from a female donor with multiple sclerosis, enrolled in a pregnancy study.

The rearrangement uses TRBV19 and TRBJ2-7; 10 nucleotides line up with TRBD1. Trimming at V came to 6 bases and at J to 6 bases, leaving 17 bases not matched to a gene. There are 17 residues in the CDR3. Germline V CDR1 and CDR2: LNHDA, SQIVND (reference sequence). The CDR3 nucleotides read TGTGCCAGTAGCCCTTCCGGGACAGGGGAGGTAATGTTCGAGCAGTACTTC. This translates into CASSPSGTGEVMFEQYF. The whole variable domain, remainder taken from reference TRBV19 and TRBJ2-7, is DGGITQSPKYLFRKEGQNVTLSCEQNLNHDAMYWYRQDPGQGLRLIYYSQIVNDFQKGDIAEGYSVSREKKESFPLTVTSAQKNPTAFYLCASSPSGTGEVMFEQYFGPGTRLTVT.

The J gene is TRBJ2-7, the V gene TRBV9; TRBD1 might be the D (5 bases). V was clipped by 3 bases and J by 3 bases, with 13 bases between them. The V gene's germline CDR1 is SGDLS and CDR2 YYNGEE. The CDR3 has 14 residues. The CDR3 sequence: CASSASEGVYEQYF. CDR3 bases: TGTGCCAGCAGCGCCTCAGAAGGGGTCTACGAGCAGTACTTC.

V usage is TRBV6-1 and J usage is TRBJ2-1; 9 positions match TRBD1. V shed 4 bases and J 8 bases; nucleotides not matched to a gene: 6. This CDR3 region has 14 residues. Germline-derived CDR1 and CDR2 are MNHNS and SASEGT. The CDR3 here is CASSGGTGRDEQFF. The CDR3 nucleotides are TGTGCCAGCAGTGGTGGGACAGGGCGGGATGAGCAGTTCTTC.

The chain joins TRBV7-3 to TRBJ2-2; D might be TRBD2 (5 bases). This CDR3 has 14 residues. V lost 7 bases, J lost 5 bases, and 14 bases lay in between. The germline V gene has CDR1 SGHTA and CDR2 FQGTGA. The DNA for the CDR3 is TGTGCCAGCAATACGTATCGGGGAACCGGGGAGCTGTTTTTT. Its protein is CASNTYRGTGELFF.

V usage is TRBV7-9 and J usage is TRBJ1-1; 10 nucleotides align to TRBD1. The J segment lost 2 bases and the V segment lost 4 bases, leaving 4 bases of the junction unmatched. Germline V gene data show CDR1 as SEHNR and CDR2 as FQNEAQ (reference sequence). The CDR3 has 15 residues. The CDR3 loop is CASSSGTGENTEAFF. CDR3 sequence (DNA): TGTGCCAGCAGCTCCGGGACAGGGGAAAACACTGAAGCTTTCTTT.

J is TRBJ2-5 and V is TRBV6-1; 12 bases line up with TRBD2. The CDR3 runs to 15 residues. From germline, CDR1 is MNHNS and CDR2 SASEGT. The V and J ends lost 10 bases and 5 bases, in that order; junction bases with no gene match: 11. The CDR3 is CATRTSGAPRETQYF. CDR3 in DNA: TGTGCCACCCGGACTAGCGGGGCCCCCCGGGAGACCCAGTACTTC.

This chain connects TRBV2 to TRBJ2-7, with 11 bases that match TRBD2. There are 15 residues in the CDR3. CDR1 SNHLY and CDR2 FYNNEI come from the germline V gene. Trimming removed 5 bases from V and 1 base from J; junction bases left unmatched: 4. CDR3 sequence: CASSSTSGSSYEQYF. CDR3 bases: TGTGCCAGCAGTTCAACTAGCGGGAGTTCCTACGAGCAGTACTTC.

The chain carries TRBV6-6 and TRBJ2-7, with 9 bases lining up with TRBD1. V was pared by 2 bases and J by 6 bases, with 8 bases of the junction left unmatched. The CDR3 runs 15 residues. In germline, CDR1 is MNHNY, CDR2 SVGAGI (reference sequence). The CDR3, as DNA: TGTGCCAGCAGTTACGAGGGACAGGGAGTACGCGAGCAGTACTTC. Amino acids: CASSYEGQGVREQYF.

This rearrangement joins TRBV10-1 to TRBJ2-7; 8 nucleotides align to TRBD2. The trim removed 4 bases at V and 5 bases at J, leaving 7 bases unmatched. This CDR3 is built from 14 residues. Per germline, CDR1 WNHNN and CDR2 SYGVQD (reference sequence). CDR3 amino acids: CASSVAGGGDEQYF. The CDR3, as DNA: TGCGCCAGCAGTGTGGCGGGAGGAGGGGACGAGCAGTACTTC.

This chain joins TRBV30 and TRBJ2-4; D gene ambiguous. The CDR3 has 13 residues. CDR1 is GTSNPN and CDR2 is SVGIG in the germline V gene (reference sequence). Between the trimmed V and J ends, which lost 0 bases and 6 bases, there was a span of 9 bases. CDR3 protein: CAWSVGPGNIQYF. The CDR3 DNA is TGTGCCTGGAGTGTGGGTCCAGGAAACATTCAGTACTTC.

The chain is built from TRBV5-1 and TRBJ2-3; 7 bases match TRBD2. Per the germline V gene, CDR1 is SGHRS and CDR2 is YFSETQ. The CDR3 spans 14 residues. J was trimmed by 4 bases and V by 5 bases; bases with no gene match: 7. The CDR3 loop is CASRRTTSPDTQYF. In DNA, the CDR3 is TGCGCCAGCAGGCGTACGACTAGCCCAGATACGCAGTATTTT.

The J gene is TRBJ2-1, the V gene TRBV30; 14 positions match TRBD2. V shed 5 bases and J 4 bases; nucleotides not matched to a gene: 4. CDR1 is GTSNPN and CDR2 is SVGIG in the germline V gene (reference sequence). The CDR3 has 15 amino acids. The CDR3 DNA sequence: TGTGCCTGGGGGACTAGCGGGGGAGCTTACAATGAGCAGTTCTTC. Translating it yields CAWGTSGGAYNEQFF.

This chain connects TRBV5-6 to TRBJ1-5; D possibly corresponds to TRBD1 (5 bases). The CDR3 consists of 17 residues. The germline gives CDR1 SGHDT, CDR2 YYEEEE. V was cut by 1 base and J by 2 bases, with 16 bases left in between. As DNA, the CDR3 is TGTGCCAGCAGCTTGTTTTCAGGGCCGGAAGGCAATCAGCCCCAGCATTTT. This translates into CASSLFSGPEGNQPQHF. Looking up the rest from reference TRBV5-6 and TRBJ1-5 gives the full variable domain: DAGVTQSPTHLIKTRGQQVTLRCSPKSGHDTVSWYQQALGQGPQFIFQYYEEEERQRGNFPDRFSGHQFPNYSSELNVNALLLGDSALYLCASSLFSGPEGNQPQHFGDGTRLSIL.

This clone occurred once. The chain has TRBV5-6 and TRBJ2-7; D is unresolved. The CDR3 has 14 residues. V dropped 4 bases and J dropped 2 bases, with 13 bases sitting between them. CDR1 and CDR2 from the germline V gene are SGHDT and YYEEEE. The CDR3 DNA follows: TGTGCCAGCAGCCCGTATGACAAGGCCTACGAGCAGTACTTC. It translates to CASSPYDKAYEQYF.

The CDR3 sequence: CASSSTSGRGSVAQYF. The DNA of the CDR3 is TGTGCCAGCAGCTCCACTAGCGGGAGAGGGTCGGTGGCGCAGTATTTT. The genes are TRBV7-8 and TRBJ2-3, with 11 bases lining up with TRBD2. The CDR3 length is 16 residues. The V segment lost 4 bases and the J segment 10 bases; nucleotides outside the gene matches: 13. Germline V gene lookup returns CDR1 SGHVS and CDR2 FQNEAQ.

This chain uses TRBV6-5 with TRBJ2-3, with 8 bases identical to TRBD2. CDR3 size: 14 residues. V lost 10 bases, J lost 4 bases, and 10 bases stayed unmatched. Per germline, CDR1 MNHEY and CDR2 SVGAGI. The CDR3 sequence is CATAGGARADTQYF. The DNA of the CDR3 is TGTGCCACCGCCGGGGGGGCTCGGGCAGATACGCAGTATTTT.

CDR3 nucleotide sequence: TGCGCCAGCAGGCAAACGACTAGCGGTAATGAGCAGTTCTTC. This encodes CASRQTTSGNEQFF. The chain couples TRBV5-1 to TRBJ2-1, with TRBD2 identical over 9 bases. Germline assignment: CDR1 SGHRS and CDR2 YFSETQ. The trim removed 5 bases at V and 7 bases at J, leaving 7 bases unmatched. The CDR3 length is 14 residues.